A single sample gave rise to the 27 T cell receptor beta chains below, sequenced in a study of shared clonotypes between healthy human individuals. TCRdb's table, derived via immunoSEQ multiplex PCR, lists solely in-frame clones and lacks some. The sample includes 660,000 or so clones, approximately 96% of them seen just once. CD45RO-negative, CCR7-selected cells formed the naive CD8 fraction, which excluded terminally differentiated effector memory CD45RA+ cells. Specimen: naive CD8+ T cells sorted from blood. The receptors come from a woman between 25 and 40 years old in good health.

V usage is TRBV5-4 and J usage is TRBJ2-1; D perhaps matches TRBD1 (5 bases). The CDR3 is 15 residues long. CDR1 and CDR2 from the germline V gene are SGHNT and YYREEE (reference sequence). The V end lost 0 bases, the J end lost 6 bases, and 13 bases lay between the germline ends. CDR3 in amino acids: CASSLGAGWVNEQFF. The DNA of the CDR3 is TGTGCCAGCAGCTTGGGCGCAGGGTGGGTCAATGAGCAGTTCTTC.

The rearrangement uses TRBV6-1 and TRBJ2-1; D gene unclear. CDR1 and CDR2 from the germline V gene are MNHNS and SASEGT. V lost 3 bases, J lost 7 bases, and 7 bases lay in between. The CDR3 spans 12 residues. CDR3 DNA sequence: TGTGCCAGCAGTGACAGGCTTAATGAGCAGTTCTTC. Protein sequence: CASSDRLNEQFF.

The chain recombines TRBV28 with TRBJ2-2; 8 nucleotides align to TRBD2. J lost 3 bases, V lost 5 bases, and 11 bases had no gene match. This CDR3 is built from 17 residues. Germline loops: CDR1 MDHEN, CDR2 SYDVKM. CDR3 in amino acids: CASSIRKLAVHTGELFF. CDR3 in DNA: TGTGCCAGCAGTATCAGAAAACTAGCGGTACACACCGGGGAGCTGTTTTTT.

V and J are TRBV28 and TRBJ1-3; D not certain. Trimming left V 3 bases short and J 4 bases short, with 16 bases between. The CDR3 has 16 amino acids. The germline V gene encodes CDR1 MDHEN and CDR2 SYDVKM. This CDR3 reads CASSFGGLSGGNTIYF. CDR3 DNA: TGTGCCAGCAGTTTTGGTGGGCTATCGGGGGGAAACACCATATATTTT. The full variable domain, in which reference TRBV28 and TRBJ1-3 provide the parts outside the CDR3, is DVKVTQSSRYLVKRTGEKVFLECVQDMDHENMFWYRQDPGLGLRLIYFSYDVKMKEKGDIPEGYSVSREKKERFSLILESASTNQTSMYLCASSFGGLSGGNTIYFGEGSWLTVV.

The CDR3 DNA reads TGTGCCAGCTCCTTCGGGGACATTCAGTACTTC. Protein sequence: CASSFGDIQYF. The gene calls are TRBV28 and TRBJ2-4, with a possible D match to TRBD2 (5 bases). The CDR3 extends over 11 amino acids. Trimming left V 8 bases short and J 8 bases short, with 10 bases between. The germline V gene has CDR1 MDHEN and CDR2 SYDVKM.

The rearrangement links TRBV27 to TRBJ2-2; no definite D call. From germline, CDR1 is MNHEY and CDR2 SMNVEV (reference sequence). The ends were cut back, 3 bases at V and 5 bases at J, with 16 bases in the middle. CDR3 length equals 16 residues. CDR3 bases: TGTGCCAGCAGTTTGTATATAACACACTCGACCGGGGAGCTGTTTTTT. It is translated as CASSLYITHSTGELFF.

The V call is TRBV7-6, the J call TRBJ1-1; 9 positions agree with TRBD1. The CDR3 has 16 amino acids. Germline V gene lookup returns CDR1 SGHVS and CDR2 FNYEAQ. V trimming: 5 bases; J trimming: 2 bases; junction bases outside the gene matches: 9. CDR3 protein: CASSPTRTGVNTEAFF. The DNA of the CDR3 is TGTGCCAGCAGCCCTACGAGGACAGGGGTAAACACTGAAGCTTTCTTT.

The count of this clone is one. This chain joins TRBV7-6 and TRBJ2-7; 8 nucleotides agree with TRBD2. There are 14 residues in the CDR3. The V gene end was trimmed by 2 bases and the J gene end by 4 bases; junction bases not matched to a gene: 4. Germline loops: CDR1 SGHVS, CDR2 FNYEAQ. CDR3 sequence (DNA): TGTGCCAGCAGCTTAACCGGGACTAGTTACGAGCAGTACTTC. It is translated as CASSLTGTSYEQYF.

This clone has only one observation. The V and J genes are TRBV6-6 and TRBJ2-1, with D hard to call. The germline V and J ends were trimmed by 2 bases and 8 bases, with 7 bases remaining between them. In germline, CDR1 is MNHNY, CDR2 SVGAGI (reference sequence). The CDR3 contains 12 residues. The CDR3 bases are TGTGCCAGCAGTTACCAGGTAGATGAGCAGTTCTTC. Its protein product is CASSYQVDEQFF.

The chain carries TRBV9 and TRBJ2-1, with a possible D match to TRBD2 (5 bases). Trimming took off 3 bases at V and 9 bases at J, with 13 bases between the two ends. The germline CDR1 and CDR2 sequences are SGDLS and YYNGEE. The CDR3 sequence is 13 residues long. The CDR3 nucleotides read TGTGCCAGCAGCGGAGGAGGCTTAAGTGAGCAGTTCTTC. It yields the protein CASSGGGLSEQFF.

Regarding this clone: This specimen includes other DNA sequences encoding the same CDR3. The chain couples TRBV6-5 to TRBJ2-7; D perhaps matches TRBD2 (5 bases). The CDR3 is made up of 13 amino acids. Germline V gene data show CDR1 as MNHEY and CDR2 as SVGAGI. With 2 bases removed from V and 5 bases from J, the gap between germline ends came to 10 bases. Here the CDR3 DNA reads TGTGCCAGCAGTTACGGGAGTGGCGACGAGCAGTACTTC. Translated: CASSYGSGDEQYF.

The chain links TRBV28 to TRBJ2-7; possibly TRBD2 for D (5 bases). The CDR3 consists of 15 residues. V shed 6 bases and J shed 2 bases, with 17 bases lying between them. In germline, CDR1 is MDHEN, CDR2 SYDVKM. The CDR3 protein is CASSPTVGIAYEQYF. CDR3 bases: TGTGCCAGCAGCCCTACCGTCGGGATAGCCTACGAGCAGTACTTC.

V gene TRBV27 combines with J gene TRBJ2-1; 12 bases are a match to TRBD2. The CDR3 loop spans 17 amino acids. Germline V gene data show CDR1 as MNHEY and CDR2 as SMNVEV (reference sequence). J was trimmed by 8 bases and V by 2 bases; bases with no gene match: 10. In DNA, the CDR3 is TGTGCCAGCAGTTTAGTCCTAGCGGGAGGGCCCGTGCATGAGCAGTTCTTC. Its translation: CASSLVLAGGPVHEQFF.

The gene calls are TRBV5-1 and TRBJ2-7, with 8 bases that match TRBD2. The CDR3 totals 15 residues. With V trimmed by 9 bases and J by 4 bases, 15 bases remained unmatched. The germline V gene encodes CDR1 SGHRS and CDR2 YFSETQ. This CDR3 reads CATREGGTAAYEQYF. The CDR3 DNA reads TGCGCCACCCGGGAGGGTGGGACGGCTGCTTACGAGCAGTACTTC.

The chain employs TRBV10-2 and TRBJ2-5, with D perhaps matching TRBD1 (6 bases). This CDR3 has 12 residues. The V end lost 6 bases, the J end lost 5 bases, and 10 bases lay between the germline ends. Germline V gene lookup returns CDR1 WSHSY and CDR2 SAAADI. CDR3 loop: CASRTGLETQYF. The CDR3 coding sequence is TGCGCCAGCAGGACAGGTCTGGAGACCCAGTACTTC.

The chain couples TRBV28 to TRBJ1-1; TRBD1 matches 12 bases. The CDR3 has 18 amino acids. V trimming: 6 bases; J trimming: 3 bases; junction bases outside the gene matches: 14. Germline lookup yields CDR1 MDHEN and CDR2 SYDVKM. The CDR3 DNA sequence: TGTGCCAGCAGCCCAATCGGGACAGGGGGCGCGTCGTACACTGAAGCTTTCTTT. Amino acid sequence: CASSPIGTGGASYTEAFF.

The count of this clone is one. The V call is TRBV27, the J call TRBJ2-2; D is undetermined. V was shortened by 6 bases and J by 3 bases, with 5 bases between the two germline ends. The V gene's germline CDR1 is MNHEY and CDR2 SMNVEV (reference sequence). This CDR3 has 12 amino acids. This CDR3 reads CASRVYTGELFF. The CDR3 region has the DNA TGTGCCAGCAGGGTGTACACCGGGGAGCTGTTTTTT.

The chain recombines TRBV27 with TRBJ2-5, with unresolved D. Judging by the DNA end, TRBJ2-7 fits better; the J call may be wrong. This CDR3 has 13 residues. Germline CDR1 is MNHEY and CDR2 is SMNVEV (reference sequence). The CDR3 coding sequence is TGTGCCAGCAGCCCACTAAGCTCCTACGAGCAGTACTTC. Its protein is CASSPLSSYEQYF.

V and J are TRBV25-1 and TRBJ1-1; 9 nucleotides line up with TRBD1. This CDR3 comprises 16 residues. Germline trimming cut 0 bases from V and 5 bases from J; bases unmatched to any gene: 7. Germline lookup yields CDR1 MGHDK and CDR2 SYGVNS. CDR3 sequence (DNA): TGTGCCAGCAGTGAATACGGACAGGGGCCGGGGACTGAAGCTTTCTTT. Encoded protein: CASSEYGQGPGTEAFF. Full variable domain (outside the CDR3, taken from reference TRBV25-1 and TRBJ1-1): EADIYQTPRYLVIGTGKKITLECSQTMGHDKMYWYQQDPGMELHLIHYSYGVNSTEKGDLSSESTVSRIRTEHFPLTLESARPSHTSQYLCASSEYGQGPGTEAFFGQGTRLTVV.

The chain employs TRBV27 and TRBJ2-1, with D possibly TRBD2 on 5 matching bases. Trimming took off 4 bases at V and 2 bases at J, with 21 bases between the two ends. Germline CDR1 MNHEY, CDR2 SMNVEV (reference sequence). The CDR3 consists of 18 residues. CDR3 coding DNA: TGTGCCAGCAGTTCATCCCCCGGGGTCCGACGGACCTACAATGAGCAGTTCTTC. Translated: CASSSSPGVRRTYNEQFF.

Written as DNA, the CDR3 is TGTGCCAGCAGTTTATATGCGGGAGACACCGGGGAGCTGTTTTTT. Its protein product is CASSLYAGDTGELFF. The rearrangement joins TRBV27 to TRBJ2-2; 7 bases match TRBD2. The CDR3 contains 15 residues. Trimming cost V 1 base and J 3 bases; bases outside gene matches: 2. Germline assignment: CDR1 MNHEY and CDR2 SMNVEV (reference sequence).

The CDR3 nucleotides are TGTGCCAGCAGTTACTCCGGGGAGGGGGTCTATGGCTACACCTTC. Translation gives CASSYSGEGVYGYTF. The chain combines TRBV6-5 with TRBJ1-2, with D perhaps matching TRBD1 (6 bases). CDR1 is MNHEY and CDR2 is SVGAGI in the germline V gene. Trimming shortened V by 0 bases and J by 4 bases, and 12 bases separated the two germline ends. The CDR3 covers 15 residues.

V gene TRBV6-1 combines with J gene TRBJ2-7; D is ambiguous. V gave up 10 bases and J gave up 4 bases, with 8 bases separating them. Germline V gene sequence: CDR1 MNHNS, CDR2 SASEGT. CDR3 length equals 10 residues. In DNA form, the CDR3 reads TGTGCCACTGGGAAGTACGAGCAGTACTTC. It yields the protein CATGKYEQYF.

The J gene is TRBJ2-7, the V gene TRBV6-1; the D gene is possibly TRBD1 (6 bases). V lost 7 bases and J lost 0, with 13 bases in between. This CDR3 has 14 residues. Germline V lookup: CDR1 MNHNS, CDR2 SASEGT. This chain's CDR3 is CASTVKGVSYEQYF. The CDR3 coding sequence is TGTGCCAGCACGGTCAAGGGGGTCTCCTACGAGCAGTACTTC.

V is TRBV14 and J is TRBJ2-7; D possibly corresponds to TRBD1 (6 bases). Trimming took 4 bases from V and 2 from J, leaving 15 bases between them. In germline, CDR1 is SGHDN, CDR2 FVKESK. The CDR3 has 15 residues. CDR3 DNA sequence: TGTGCCAGCAGCCTTGCGGACAGTCCCGCCTACGAGCAGTACTTC. The encoded protein is CASSLADSPAYEQYF.

This chain connects TRBV25-1 to TRBJ2-1, with 7 positions matching TRBD2. The CDR3 consists of 15 residues. After removal of 4 bases from V and 7 bases from J, the junction contained 10 bases not matched to a gene. The germline V gene has CDR1 MGHDK and CDR2 SYGVNS. CDR3 loop: CASSAASGGGNEQFF. CDR3 nucleotide sequence: TGTGCCAGCAGTGCCGCTAGCGGTGGGGGGAATGAGCAGTTCTTC.

The chain carries TRBV7-8 and TRBJ2-7, with TRBD1 matching over 8 bases. V was pared by 5 bases and J by 4 bases, with 10 bases of the junction left unmatched. Germline V gives CDR1 SGHVS, CDR2 FQNEAQ. The CDR3 has 15 amino acids. As DNA, the CDR3 is TGTGCCAGCAGCCTAGGACAGGGAACTAATTACGAGCAGTACTTC. Residues: CASSLGQGTNYEQYF.